Following are 5 T cell receptor beta chains from one sample sequenced in a study of shared clonotypes between healthy human individuals. Sequencing was performed with immunoSEQ multiplex PCR; in TCRdb, only in-frame clones are kept and a portion is missing. This table holds about 2.4 million clones, over 85% found once. The sequenced material came from naive CD4+ T cells from PBMCs. Subset given: CD45RA+ positively selected. The origin of the receptors is a man aged 18 to 30 in good health. Some clones in this sample may be carry-over from other donors' samples.

The chain couples TRBV5-1 to TRBJ1-1; TRBD1 might be the D (6 bases). This CDR3 has 15 amino acids. CDR1 is SGHRS and CDR2 is YFSETQ in the germline V gene. Trimming took 3 bases from V and 3 from J, leaving 15 bases between them. CDR3 DNA: TGCGCCAGCAGCTCGGGGGGCGGACAGTACACTGAAGCTTTCTTT. Its translation is CASSSGGGQYTEAFF.

The V gene is TRBV18, the J gene TRBJ1-1; no clear D. The CDR3 covers 12 residues. The ends were cut back, 2 bases at V and 8 bases at J, with 9 bases in the middle. Germline V gene lookup returns CDR1 KGHSH and CDR2 LQKENI. This CDR3 reads CASSPTDGEAFF. Here the CDR3 DNA reads TGTGCCAGCTCACCAACGGACGGAGAAGCTTTCTTT.

The chain combines TRBV27 with TRBJ1-2, with D unclear. The germline gives CDR1 MNHEY, CDR2 SMNVEV (reference sequence). Trimming removed 3 bases at V and 4 bases at J, with 15 bases between. The CDR3 length is 15 residues. CDR3 nucleotides: TGTGCCAGCAGTTTCTCCAGGACGTTTGGCTATGGCTACACCTTC. Its protein is CASSFSRTFGYGYTF.

The chain recombines TRBV28 with TRBJ2-3; maybe TRBD2 (6 bases). V lost 7 bases and J 11 bases, leaving 19 bases between the germline ends. The CDR3 length is 13 residues. CDR1 is MDHEN, CDR2 SYDVKM, per germline. CDR3 protein: CASNPTSGWKQYF. The DNA of the CDR3 is TGTGCCAGCAATCCGACTAGTGGTTGGAAGCAGTATTTT.

This chain joins TRBV14 and TRBJ2-1; D may be TRBD1 or TRBD2 (5 bases each). Trimming left V 3 bases short and J 0 bases short, with 15 bases between. Germline V gene data show CDR1 as SGHDN and CDR2 as FVKESK. This CDR3 has 17 amino acids. The CDR3 region is CASSQLAGTDSYNEQFF. For the CDR3, the DNA is TGTGCCAGCAGCCAGCTTGCTGGGACGGACTCCTACAATGAGCAGTTCTTC.